This TCR beta chain was retrieved from a study of response to subunit inactivated influenza vaccine. The study's findings and limits: Authors suggested each seasonal flu vaccination may recruit only limited numbers of new T cells.

Per germline, CDR1 MNHEY and CDR2 SMNVEV (reference sequence). The V and J ends lost 7 bases and 0 bases, in that order; junction bases with no gene match: 3. This CDR3 has 16 residues. This clonotype came up a few times. Its antigen is not known. MiXCR was run by TCRdb on the RT-PCR reads, yielding one entry per CDR3 protein. Seen here are 590,000 or so distinct CDR3 sequences, around 13% observed once, and the top ten hold 7.5% to 8%. The sequencing used PBMCs from blood, collected less than 15 days before vaccination. The clonotype originates from a man between 45 and 60 years old who received an inactivated influenza vaccine. The chain employs TRBV27 and TRBJ2-6, with TRBD1 matching 10 bases. The CDR3 sequence: CASKGTGASGANVLTF. Written as DNA, the CDR3 is TGTGCCAGCAAGGGGACAGGGGCCTCTGGGGCCAACGTCCTGACTTTC.